This T cell receptor (beta chain) stems from a study of T cells after yellow fever vaccination. Study at large: It was SMART-Seq v4 Ultra Low Input that prepared the fractions with low cell numbers.

Study-wide results and limits: Reappearance after the booster was observed for most primary-vaccination clones (roughly 97% CD4, roughly 90% CD8).

This clonotype has ten or more counts. The CDR3 contains 13 residues. Germline V gene data show CDR1 as LGHNA and CDR2 as YSLEER. Trimming cost V 0 bases and J 7 bases, with 7 bases left between them. TCRdb itself ran the 5' RACE reads through MiXCR, one entry per CDR3 protein. The table records tens of thousands of distinct CDR3 sequences, approximately 7% of them present only once. The sample was PBMCs, either bulk or a sorted T-cell subset (CD4+, CD8+, memory, or dextramer-sorted; not recorded which), taken on the day of the first yellow fever vaccination. V gene TRBV4-3 combines with J gene TRBJ1-5, with no clear D. The TCR comes from a man between 18 and 35 years old who received the YFV17D yellow fever vaccine. This CDR3 reads CASSQDVEQPQHF. CDR3 nucleotides: TGCGCCAGCAGCCAAGACGTTGAGCAGCCCCAGCATTTT.